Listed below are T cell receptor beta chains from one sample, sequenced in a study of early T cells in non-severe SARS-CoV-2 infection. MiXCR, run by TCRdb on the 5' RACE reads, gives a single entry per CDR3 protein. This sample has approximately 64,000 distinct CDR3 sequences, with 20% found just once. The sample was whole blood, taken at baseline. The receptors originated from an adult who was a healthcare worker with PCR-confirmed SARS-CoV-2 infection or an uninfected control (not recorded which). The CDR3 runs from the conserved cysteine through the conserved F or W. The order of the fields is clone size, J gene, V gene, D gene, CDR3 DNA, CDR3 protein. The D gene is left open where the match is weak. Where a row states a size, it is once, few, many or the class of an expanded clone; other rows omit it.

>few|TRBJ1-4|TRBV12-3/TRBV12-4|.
TGTGCCAGCAGTTTCGACGGTAATGAAAAACTGTTTTTT
CASSFDGNEKLFF
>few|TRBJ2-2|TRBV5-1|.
TGCGCCAGCAGCTTGGCCGCCATTTTTTCCACCGGGGAGCTGTTTTTT
CASSLAAIFSTGELFF
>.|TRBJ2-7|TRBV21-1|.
TGTGCCAGCAGCAAAGATCTAGCGGGGGCCGAGCAGTACTTC
CASSKDLAGAEQYF
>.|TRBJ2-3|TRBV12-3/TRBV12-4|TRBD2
TGTGCCAGCAGTTCCTCAGCGGGGGGGCGAGATACGCAGTATTTT
CASSSSAGGRDTQYF
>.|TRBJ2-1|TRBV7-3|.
TGTGCCAGCAGCTCTTGGACTGGATCTGGGAGCTCCTACAATGAGCAGTTCTTC
CASSSWTGSGSSYNEQFF
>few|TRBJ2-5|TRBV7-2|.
TGTGCCAGCAGCCCGTCTGGGGGGCAAGAGACCCAGTACTTC
CASSPSGGQETQYF
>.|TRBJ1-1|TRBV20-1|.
TGCAGTGCTTCTCAGGTGGCCACTGAAGCTTTCTTT
CSASQVATEAFF
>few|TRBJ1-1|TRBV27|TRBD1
TGTGCCACTCGACGGGACAGGGTGGTGGAAACTGAAGCTTTCTTT
CATRRDRVVETEAFF
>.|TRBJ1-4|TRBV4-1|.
TGCGCCAGCAGCCAAGCCCTGGGGGGGACTAATGAAAAACTGTTTTTT
CASSQALGGTNEKLFF
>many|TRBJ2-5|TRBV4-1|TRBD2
TGCGCCAGCAGCCTACTAGCGCGAGAGACCCAGTACTTC
CASSLLARETQYF
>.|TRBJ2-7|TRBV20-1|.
TGCAGTGCTAGAGATCCCCTCCACGAGCAGTACTTC
CSARDPLHEQYF
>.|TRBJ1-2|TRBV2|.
TGTGCCAGCAGTGAACGAGGACAGCTCTATGGCTACACCTTC
CASSERGQLYGYTF
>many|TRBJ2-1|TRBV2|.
TGTGCCAGCAGTGAAGATGGGACTGTTAATGAGCAGTTCTTC
CASSEDGTVNEQFF
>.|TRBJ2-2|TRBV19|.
TGTGCCAGTAGTATAGACAGGTCTTGGGAGCTGTTTTTT
CASSIDRSWELFF
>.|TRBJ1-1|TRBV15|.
TGTGCCACCAGCACTCGTAATGAAGCTTTCTTT
CATSTRNEAFF
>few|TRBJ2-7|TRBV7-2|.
TGTGTCAGCAGCTTATGGGGACCTAACTACGAGCAGTACTTC
CVSSLWGPNYEQYF
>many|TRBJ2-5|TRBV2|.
TGTGCCAGCAGTCTCAGGGCTGACGGAGAGACCCAGTACTTC
CASSLRADGETQYF
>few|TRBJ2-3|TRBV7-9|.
TGTGCCAGCAGCTTAGTGCTAGCCCCAGATACGCAGTATTTT
CASSLVLAPDTQYF
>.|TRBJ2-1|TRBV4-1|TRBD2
TGCGCCAGCAGCCAGGAACTAGCGGGGGGAATAAATGAGCAGTTCTTC
CASSQELAGGINEQFF
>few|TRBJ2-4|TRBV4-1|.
TGCGCCAGCAGCCAGGCGGGGACCAAAAACATTCAGTACTTC
CASSQAGTKNIQYF
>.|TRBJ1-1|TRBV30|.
TGTGCCTGGAGTGTTGATGGAGCTTTCTTT
CAWSVDGAFF
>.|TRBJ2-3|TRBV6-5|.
TGTGCCAGCAGACTGGGCAGGGGACCAGATACGCAGTATTTT
CASRLGRGPDTQYF
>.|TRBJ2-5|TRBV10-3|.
TGTGCCATCAGTGAGAAAGGGGGAGAGACCCAGTACTTC
CAISEKGGETQYF
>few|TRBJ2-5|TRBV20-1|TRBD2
TGCAGTGCTAGGGCAGCGGGGCGGGGCCCCCAAGAGACCCAGTACTTC
CSARAAGRGPQETQYF
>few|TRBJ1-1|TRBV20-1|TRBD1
TGCAGTGCCCCGGACAGGGGGAAAGGAAACACTGAAGCTTTCTTT
CSAPDRGKGNTEAFF
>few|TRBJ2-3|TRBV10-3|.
TGTGCCATCAGGGGTCCCACCGGGGTTGACACAGATACGCAGTATTTT
CAIRGPTGVDTDTQYF
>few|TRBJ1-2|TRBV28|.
TGTGCCAGCAGAGGAATGACTGTGGGATATGGCTACACCTTC
CASRGMTVGYGYTF
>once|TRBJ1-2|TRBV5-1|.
TGCGCCAGCAGCTCCACAGGGCCCTACGGCTACACCTTC
CASSSTGPYGYTF
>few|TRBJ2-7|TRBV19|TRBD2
TGTGCCAGTAAGACTAGCGGGGGCTACGAGCAGTACTTC
CASKTSGGYEQYF
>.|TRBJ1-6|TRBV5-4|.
TGTGCCAGCAGCTTGATGGGGTCGGGTAATTCACCCCTCCACTTT
CASSLMGSGNSPLHF
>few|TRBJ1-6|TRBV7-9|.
TGTGCCAGCAGCACGATCCAGGGAATTGGTTCACCCCTCCACTTT
CASSTIQGIGSPLHF
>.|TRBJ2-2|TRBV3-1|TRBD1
TGTGCCAGCGGACAGGGTTACGGGGAGCTGTTTTTT
CASGQGYGELFF
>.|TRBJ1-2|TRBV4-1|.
TGCGCCAGCAGCCAAGCTCCGGACCGCGCTGGGAACTATGGCTACACCTTC
CASSQAPDRAGNYGYTF
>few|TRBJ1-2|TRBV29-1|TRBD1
TGCAGCGTCCGCCCCCGGACAGGCCCCAACTATGGCTACACCTTC
CSVRPRTGPNYGYTF
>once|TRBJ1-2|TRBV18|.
TGTGCCAGCTCACCACCGGGTGGGACGGCGAACTATGGCTACACCTTC
CASSPPGGTANYGYTF
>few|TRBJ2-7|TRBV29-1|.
TGCAGCGTTGAAGGGACCTCCGCCTCATCCAACGAGCAGTACTTC
CSVEGTSASSNEQYF
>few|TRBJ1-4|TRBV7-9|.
TGTGCCAGCCACGCGGGGGGTTATGAAAAACTGTTTTTT
CASHAGGYEKLFF
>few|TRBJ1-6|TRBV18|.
TGTGCCAGCTCTCCCGTCCCTAATTCACCCCTCCACTTT
CASSPVPNSPLHF
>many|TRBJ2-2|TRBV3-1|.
TGTGCCAGCAGCCCAGGGACCGGGGAGCTGTTTTTT
CASSPGTGELFF
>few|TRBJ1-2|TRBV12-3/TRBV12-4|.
TGTGCCAGCAGTTTAGCATTCGGCAGTGGCGATGGCTACACCTTC
CASSLAFGSGDGYTF
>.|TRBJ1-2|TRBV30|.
TGTGCCTGGAGTAAAGGGCACGGTCGAGGCTACACCTTC
CAWSKGHGRGYTF
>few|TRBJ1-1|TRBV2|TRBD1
TGTGCCAGCAGAACTCTCGCAGGGGGCGTAGCTGAAGCTTTCTTT
CASRTLAGGVAEAFF
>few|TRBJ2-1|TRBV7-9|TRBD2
TGTGCCAGCAGCTCGGGGGGGCCGTCGAAAAAAGTCTTC
CASSSGGPSKKVF
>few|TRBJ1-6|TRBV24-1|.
TGTGCCACCAGTTTCCCCGCCTCGGGACGGCGTAATTCACCCCTCCACTTT
CATSFPASGRRNSPLHF
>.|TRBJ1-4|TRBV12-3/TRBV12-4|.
TGTGCCAGCAGTTTATCCGGGGGCGGTAGGAAACTGTTTTTT
CASSLSGGGRKLFF
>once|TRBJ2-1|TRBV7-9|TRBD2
TGTGCCAGCAGCCCAAGGATTAGCGGGGGCTACAATGAGCAGTTCTTC
CASSPRISGGYNEQFF
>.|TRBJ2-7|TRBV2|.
TGTGCCAGCAGTCCTGACAGCCTCTCCTACGAGCAGTACTTC
CASSPDSLSYEQYF
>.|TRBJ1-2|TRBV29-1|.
TGCAGCGTTACCGCCCTTGGTACTAACTATGGCTACACCTTC
CSVTALGTNYGYTF
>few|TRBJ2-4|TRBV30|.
TGTGCCTGGACGGGCGGGGGCCCTGCCAAAAACATTCAGTACTTC
CAWTGGGPAKNIQYF
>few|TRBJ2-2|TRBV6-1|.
TGTGCCAGCAGTCCATTACAGGGGAACACCGGGGAGCTGTTTTTT
CASSPLQGNTGELFF
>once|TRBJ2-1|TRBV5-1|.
TGCGCCAGCAGCTTGCAACAGGGAGGGTCGTTCGGAAATGAGCAGTTCTTC
CASSLQQGGSFGNEQFF